The 22 T cell receptor beta chains below were found in one sample sequenced in a study of blood T cell repertoires in COVID-19. Measured with immunoSEQ multiplex PCR; TCRdb has only the in-frame clones, and not every one. The sample includes over 120,000 clones, roughly four fifths of them seen just once. The sequenced material came from PBMCs or T cells enriched from blood (not recorded which). These receptors all come from a man aged 50 to 59 who had recovered from COVID-19.

J is TRBJ1-2 and V is TRBV9, with 8 bases that match TRBD1. With V trimmed by 4 bases and J by 8 bases, 10 bases remained unmatched. CDR3 size: 14 residues. The germline V gene encodes CDR1 SGDLS and CDR2 YYNGEE. CDR3 DNA sequence: TGTGCCAGCAGCCCGTCGACAGGGGTCATGGGCTACACCTTC. Protein: CASSPSTGVMGYTF.

This rearrangement joins TRBV4-1 to TRBJ2-1; D possibly corresponds to TRBD1 (5 bases). There are 14 residues in the CDR3. Germline CDR1 and CDR2: MGHRA and YSYEKL. The V gene lost 0 bases and the J gene lost 8 bases, with 11 bases spanning the gap. The CDR3, as DNA: TGCGCCAGCAGCCAAGAGGGGCTAATTCATGAGCAGTTCTTC. This translates into CASSQEGLIHEQFF.

This chain joins TRBV5-1 and TRBJ2-3; D is perhaps TRBD1 (5 bases). The CDR3 contains 17 residues. Deletions cut 0 bases from V and 2 bases from J, with 16 bases between. Germline loops: CDR1 SGHRS, CDR2 YFSETQ. The CDR3 here is CASSLAPQGPDTDTQYF. The CDR3 nucleotides are TGCGCCAGCAGCTTGGCCCCCCAGGGCCCAGACACAGATACGCAGTATTTT.

The chain recombines TRBV2 with TRBJ2-7, with a tentative D call TRBD2 (6 bases). CDR3 length: 16 amino acids. CDR1 and CDR2 (germline): SNHLY, FYNNEI. Trimming took 6 bases from V and 5 from J, leaving 23 bases between them. The CDR3 DNA reads as TGTGCCAGCAGCCCTAACGGGTTGGGGACTTCCAACGAGCAGTACTTC. It codes for CASSPNGLGTSNEQYF.

CDR3 DNA sequence: TGTGCCAGCAGCTCTTACAGCAAAGAGACCCAGTACTTC. This translates into CASSSYSKETQYF. The J gene is TRBJ2-5, the V gene TRBV11-2; D remains ambiguous. The CDR3 loop spans 13 amino acids. V was shortened by 4 bases and J by 3 bases, with 9 bases between the two germline ends. Germline V lookup: CDR1 SGHAT, CDR2 FQNNGV.

The chain uses TRBV6-1 and TRBJ2-5, with D tentatively TRBD2 (7 bases). The length of the CDR3 is 16 residues. V was shortened by 1 base and J by 2 bases, with 14 bases between the two germline ends. Germline V gives CDR1 MNHNS, CDR2 SASEGT. This chain's CDR3 is CASSEDRGAAQETQYF. The CDR3 DNA is TGTGCCAGCAGTGAAGATCGGGGGGCCGCGCAAGAGACCCAGTACTTC.

The chain recombines TRBV29-1 with TRBJ2-5; TRBD1 aligns across 7 bases. The J segment lost 5 bases and the V segment lost 6 bases, leaving 6 bases of the junction unmatched. The germline V gene encodes CDR1 SQVTM and CDR2 ANQGSEA. The CDR3 loop spans 12 amino acids. In nucleotides, the CDR3 is TGCAGCGTAAAACAGGGGTGGGAGACCCAGTACTTC. It yields the protein CSVKQGWETQYF.

Written as DNA, the CDR3 is TGTGCCATCGGCGGGGGCAATGAGCAGTTCTTC. Translation gives CAIGGGNEQFF. The chain joins TRBV10-3 to TRBJ2-1, with 7 bases that match TRBD2. V gave up 8 bases and J gave up 6 bases; unmatched junction bases: 1. In germline, CDR1 is ENHRY, CDR2 SYGVKD. The CDR3 runs 11 residues.

The chain couples TRBV4-3 to TRBJ2-3; D ambiguous. This CDR3 contains 13 residues. The germline CDR1 and CDR2 sequences are LGHNA and YSLEER. Trimming removed 6 bases from V and 0 bases from J, with 7 bases in between. CDR3 sequence: CASSLFSTDTQYF. The DNA of the CDR3 is TGCGCCAGCAGTCTTTTTAGCACAGATACGCAGTATTTT.

This clone was detected once. The chain recombines TRBV5-1 with TRBJ2-3; 13 nucleotides line up with TRBD2. The junction had 6 bases not matched to a gene; V was cut back by 2 bases and J by 3 bases. This CDR3 spans 17 amino acids. Germline-derived CDR1 and CDR2 are SGHRS and YFSETQ. CDR3 in DNA: TGCGCCAGCAGCTTTACTAGCGGGGGGGTTTTAACAGATACGCAGTATTTT. This sequence encodes CASSFTSGGVLTDTQYF.

The chain recombines TRBV19 with TRBJ1-3; a possible D gene is TRBD1 (5 bases). The CDR3 spans 14 residues. The V end was cut by 5 bases, the J end by 1 base, with 9 bases between. The germline V gene has CDR1 LNHDA and CDR2 SQIVND (reference sequence). The CDR3 DNA follows: TGTGCCAGTAGTCCCCAGGGTTCTGGAAACACCATATATTTT. It specifies CASSPQGSGNTIYF. The variable domain in full, with the rest retrieved from reference TRBV19 and TRBJ1-3, is DGGITQSPKYLFRKEGQNVTLSCEQNLNHDAMYWYRQDPGQGLRLIYYSQIVNDFQKGDIAEGYSVSREKKESFPLTVTSAQKNPTAFYLCASSPQGSGNTIYFGEGSWLTVV.

The chain recombines TRBV29-1 with TRBJ1-1; 7 bases line up with TRBD1. Germline V lookup: CDR1 SQVTM, CDR2 ANQGSEA. With V trimmed by 8 bases and J by 6 bases, 12 bases remained unmatched. The CDR3 spans 13 residues. For the CDR3, the DNA is TGCAGCTTTAGATTCACAGGGGAACCTGAAGCTTTCTTT. This translates into CSFRFTGEPEAFF. Variable domain in full (rest from reference TRBV29-1 and TRBJ1-1): SAVISQKPSRDICQRGTSLTIQCQVDSQVTMMFWYRQQPGQSLTLIATANQGSEATYESGFVIDKFPISRPNLTFSTLTVSNMSPEDSSIYLCSFRFTGEPEAFFGQGTRLTVV.

The genes are TRBV5-6 and TRBJ1-5; D may be TRBD1 (5 bases). The germline gives CDR1 SGHDT, CDR2 YYEEEE. CDR3 length: 16 amino acids. V lost 4 bases, J lost 0 bases, and 14 bases lay in between. CDR3 nucleotide sequence: TGTGCCAGCAGCCATCACCGGGACTATAGCAATCAGCCCCAGCATTTT. Residues: CASSHHRDYSNQPQHF.

The chain carries TRBV7-6 and TRBJ1-1; 8 nucleotides align to TRBD1. This CDR3 has 16 residues. CDR1 is SGHVS, CDR2 FNYEAQ, per germline. V lost 5 bases, J lost 0 bases, and 8 bases stayed unmatched. This CDR3 reads CASSTRTGLMNTEAFF. The CDR3 DNA reads TGTGCCAGCAGCACCCGGACAGGGCTCATGAACACTGAAGCTTTCTTT.

The chain combines TRBV19 with TRBJ2-5, with D perhaps TRBD1 (5 bases). V was cut by 3 bases and J by 0 bases, with 8 bases left in between. CDR1 is LNHDA, CDR2 SQIVND, per germline (reference sequence). This CDR3 comprises 14 residues. The CDR3 nucleotides read TGTGCCAGTAGTATTAGCAGGGACCAAGAGACCCAGTACTTC. This codes for CASSISRDQETQYF.

The gene calls are TRBV7-8 and TRBJ1-5, with a possible D match to TRBD1 (6 bases). Between the trimmed V and J ends, which lost 11 bases and 1 base, there was a span of 15 bases. CDR3 length: 14 residues. CDR1 is SGHVS, CDR2 FQNEAQ, per germline. As DNA, the CDR3 is TGTGCCGGGGGAACAGGGTACAGCAATCAGCCCCAGCATTTT. Translating it yields CAGGTGYSNQPQHF.

This sequence joins TRBV19 and TRBJ2-1, with 8 bases that match TRBD1. V shed 4 bases and J 8 bases; nucleotides not matched to a gene: 7. This CDR3 contains 14 residues. The V gene's germline CDR1 is LNHDA and CDR2 SQIVND (reference sequence). CDR3 in amino acids: CASSTGQGWYEQFF. The CDR3 region has the DNA TGTGCCAGTAGTACAGGACAGGGTTGGTATGAGCAGTTCTTC.

CDR3 sequence reads: CASSYSPGSTDTQYF. The CDR3 DNA follows: TGTGCCAGCAGTTACTCACCAGGGAGCACAGATACGCAGTATTTT. This chain joins TRBV6-5 and TRBJ2-3; D is perhaps TRBD1 (5 bases). CDR1 and CDR2 from the germline V gene are MNHEY and SVGAGI. CDR3 size: 15 residues. Trimming took 0 bases from V and 0 from J, leaving 7 bases between them.

This chain joins TRBV7-2 and TRBJ2-7, with 11 positions matching TRBD1. The V gene end was trimmed by 5 bases and the J gene end by 2 bases; junction bases not matched to a gene: 5. CDR1 is SGHTA and CDR2 is FQGNSA in the germline V gene. The CDR3 covers 15 residues. DNA of the CDR3: TGTGCCAGCAGCCGTCCGGGACAGGGGGCCTACGAGCAGTACTTC. Translating it yields CASSRPGQGAYEQYF. Based on the CDR3 plus reference TRBV7-2 and TRBJ2-7, the full variable domain is GAGVSQSPSNKVTEKGKDVELRCDPISGHTALYWYRQSLGQGLEFLIYFQGNSAPDKSGLPSDRFSAERTGGSVSTLTIQRTQQEDSAVYLCASSRPGQGAYEQYFGPGTRLTVT.

DNA for the CDR3: TGTGCCAGCAGCTTAAATCAGGGTGAGCAAGAGACCCAGTACTTC. This codes for CASSLNQGEQETQYF. V usage is TRBV7-2 and J usage is TRBJ2-5, with a possible D match to TRBD1 (5 bases). The germline V gene encodes CDR1 SGHTA and CDR2 FQGNSA. The CDR3 loop spans 15 amino acids. The V and J ends lost 2 bases and 2 bases respectively, with 12 bases between them.

This clone is a singleton in its sample. This chain links TRBV19 with TRBJ1-1, with 9 positions matching TRBD1. Germline V gives CDR1 LNHDA, CDR2 SQIVND (reference sequence). The CDR3 has 15 amino acids. V shed 4 bases and J 6 bases; nucleotides not matched to a gene: 9. CDR3 sequence reads: CASSTGQGMYAEAFF. The CDR3 bases are TGTGCCAGTAGTACCGGACAGGGGATGTACGCTGAAGCTTTCTTT.

As to this clone: Germline and junction disagree at one end, which may indicate a read error. This rearrangement joins TRBV5-1 to TRBJ1-3; 7 nucleotides match TRBD1. The germline CDR1 and CDR2 sequences are SGHRS and YFSETQ. The CDR3 totals 15 residues. CDR3 sequence reads: CASSTGQVSGNTIYF. CDR3 in DNA: TGCGCCAGCAGCACCGGACAGGTCTCCGGAAACACTATATATTTT.